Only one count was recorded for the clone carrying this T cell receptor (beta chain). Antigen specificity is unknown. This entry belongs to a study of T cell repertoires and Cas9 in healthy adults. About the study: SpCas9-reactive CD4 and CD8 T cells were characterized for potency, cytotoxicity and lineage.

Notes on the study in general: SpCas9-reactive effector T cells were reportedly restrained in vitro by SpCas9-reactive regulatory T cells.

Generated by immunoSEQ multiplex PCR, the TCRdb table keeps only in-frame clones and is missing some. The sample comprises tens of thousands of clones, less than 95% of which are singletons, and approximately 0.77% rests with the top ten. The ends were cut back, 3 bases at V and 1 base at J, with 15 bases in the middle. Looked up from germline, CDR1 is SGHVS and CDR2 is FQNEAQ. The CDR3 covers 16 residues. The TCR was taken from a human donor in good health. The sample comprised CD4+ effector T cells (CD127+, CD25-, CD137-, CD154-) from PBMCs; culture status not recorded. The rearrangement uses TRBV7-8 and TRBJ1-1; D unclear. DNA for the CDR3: TGTGCCAGCAGCTTCCCTCGAACGGGAACGAACACTGAAGCTTTCTTT. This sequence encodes CASSFPRTGTNTEAFF.